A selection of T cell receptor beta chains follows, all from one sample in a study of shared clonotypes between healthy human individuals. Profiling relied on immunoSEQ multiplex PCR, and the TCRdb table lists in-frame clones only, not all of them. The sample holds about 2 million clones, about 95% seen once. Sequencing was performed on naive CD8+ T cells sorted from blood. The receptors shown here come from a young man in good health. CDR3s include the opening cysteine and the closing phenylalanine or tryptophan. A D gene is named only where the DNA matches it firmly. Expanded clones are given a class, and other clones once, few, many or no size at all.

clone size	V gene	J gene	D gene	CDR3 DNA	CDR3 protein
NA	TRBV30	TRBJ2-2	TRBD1	TGTGCCTGGGAGGGACAGGGGTTCACCGGGGAGCTGTTTTTT	CAWEGQGFTGELFF
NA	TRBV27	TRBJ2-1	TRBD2	TGTGCCAGCAGAGCGGGACTAGCGGGAAGTGAGCAGTTCTTC	CASRAGLAGSEQFF
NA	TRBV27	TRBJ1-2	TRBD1	TGTGCCAGCAGCACAGGGGGCTTAGGCTACACCTTC	CASSTGGLGYTF
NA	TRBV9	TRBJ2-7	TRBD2	TGTGCCAGCAGCGTAGGACAGGCGGGAGGATCATACGAGCAGTACTTC	CASSVGQAGGSYEQYF
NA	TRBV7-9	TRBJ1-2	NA	TGTGCCAGCAGCTCGGAGGCCGGCTACACCTTC	CASSSEAGYTF
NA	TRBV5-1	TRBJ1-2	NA	TGCGCCAGCAGCTTGGGGTTCGGAGAGGGTTTTGCTAACTATGGCTACACCTTC	CASSLGFGEGFANYGYTF
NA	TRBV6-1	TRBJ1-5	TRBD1	TGTGCCAGATTGACAGGGGAGCCCAATCAGCCCCAGCATTTT	CARLTGEPNQPQHF
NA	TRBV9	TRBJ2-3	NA	TGTGCCAGCAGCCTCCTGGGTGCAGCCGATACGCAGTATTTT	CASSLLGAADTQYF
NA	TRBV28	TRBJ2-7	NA	TGTGCCAGCAGTCCTCCCCGGGGCCAGGACGGTTACGAGCAGTACTTC	CASSPPRGQDGYEQYF
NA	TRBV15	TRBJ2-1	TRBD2	TGTGCCACCAGCAGAGGAACGGGAGGCTCCTACAATGAGCAGTTCTTC	CATSRGTGGSYNEQFF
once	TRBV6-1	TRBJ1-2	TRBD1	TGTGCCAGCAGCGCCGGACAGGGGCCATCCTACGGCTACACCTTC	CASSAGQGPSYGYTF
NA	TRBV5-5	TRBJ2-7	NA	TGTGCCAGCAGCTTGTGGGGGGCGAGCTACGAGCAGTACTTC	CASSLWGASYEQYF
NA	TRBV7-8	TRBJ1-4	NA	TGTGCCAGCATGGGGGCAGGGCCTGAAAAACTGTTTTTT	CASMGAGPEKLFF
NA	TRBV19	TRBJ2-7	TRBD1	TGTGCCAGTAGTTGGAGGGGACAGGTCGGCGAGCAGTACTTC	CASSWRGQVGEQYF
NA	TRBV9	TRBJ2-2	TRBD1	TGTGCCAGCAGCGTAGGGGACAGTACCGGGGAGCTGTTTTTT	CASSVGDSTGELFF
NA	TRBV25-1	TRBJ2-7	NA	TGTGCCAGCAGTGAAGAGGACGATCCCTCCTACGAGCAGTACTTC	CASSEEDDPSYEQYF
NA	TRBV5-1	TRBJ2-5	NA	TGCGCCAGCAGCTTGGAAACAGGGTGGCAAGAGACCCAGTACTTC	CASSLETGWQETQYF
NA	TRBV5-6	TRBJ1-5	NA	TGTGCCAGCAGCTTGTCGGGTCAGCCCCAGCATTTT	CASSLSGQPQHF
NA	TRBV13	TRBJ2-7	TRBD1	TGTGCCAGCAGCAAGGACCGGGACAGGGGAACCTACGAGCAGTACTTC	CASSKDRDRGTYEQYF
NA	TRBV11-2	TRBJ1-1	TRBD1	TGTGCCAGCAGCTTAGCCAGGGGGCCGATGAACACTGAAGCTTTCTTT	CASSLARGPMNTEAFF
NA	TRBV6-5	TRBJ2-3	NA	TGTGCCAGCAGCCTCCAGCCGGGCACAGATACGCAGTATTTT	CASSLQPGTDTQYF
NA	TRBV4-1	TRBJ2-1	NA	TGCGCCAGCAGCCAAGATCCCCCGCCCGATGAGCAGTTCTTC	CASSQDPPPDEQFF
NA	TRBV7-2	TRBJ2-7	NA	TGTGCCAGCAGCTTATTGGACTTGGCGTACGAGCAGTACTTC	CASSLLDLAYEQYF
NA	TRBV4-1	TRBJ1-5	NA	TGCGCCAGCAGCCTAACCTTGTTCGGTCAGCCCCAGCATTTT	CASSLTLFGQPQHF
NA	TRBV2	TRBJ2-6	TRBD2	TGTGCCAGCAGGGCCTTTAGCGGGGGTTCCTCTGGGGCCAACGTCCTGACTTTC	CASRAFSGGSSGANVLTF
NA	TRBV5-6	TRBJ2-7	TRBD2	TGTGCCAGCAGCTTGTTAGCGGGAGCTCGCTACGAGCAGTACTTC	CASSLLAGARYEQYF
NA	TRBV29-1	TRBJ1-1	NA	TGCAGCGTTGAAGATCAGGCAGGGCCGAACACTGAAGCTTTCTTT	CSVEDQAGPNTEAFF
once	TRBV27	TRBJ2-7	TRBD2	TGTGCCAGCAGTTTAGCTAGCGGGGGAAGCTACGAGCAGTACTTC	CASSLASGGSYEQYF
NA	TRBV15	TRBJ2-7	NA	TGTGCCACCAGCAGCCGGGCCCAGTCCTACGAGCAGTACTTC	CATSSRAQSYEQYF
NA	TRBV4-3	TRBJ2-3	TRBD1	TGCGCCAGCAGCCAGGCGAGCGACAGGGGTGCAGATACGCAGTATTTT	CASSQASDRGADTQYF
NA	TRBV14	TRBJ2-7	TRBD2	TGTGCCAGCAGCCGAGCGGGAAGTTTCGAGCAGTACTTC	CASSRAGSFEQYF
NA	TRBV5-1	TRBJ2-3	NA	TGCGCCAGCAGCCCCGGGAGAGATACGCAGTATTTT	CASSPGRDTQYF
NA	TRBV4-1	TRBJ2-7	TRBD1	TGCGCCAGCAGCCAAACGACAGGGCCCTACGAGCAGTACTTC	CASSQTTGPYEQYF
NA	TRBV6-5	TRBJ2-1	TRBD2	TGTGCCAGCAGTTTAAGCGGGGGGGCGGGTAATGAGCAGTTCTTC	CASSLSGGAGNEQFF
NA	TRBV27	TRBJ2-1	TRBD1	TGTGCCAGCAGTTTGTTGGGACAGGGGGCTGGGGATGAGCAGTTCTTC	CASSLLGQGAGDEQFF
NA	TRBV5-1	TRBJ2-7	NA	TGCGCCAGCAGCGATGGGGACACCCAACTTAGCGAGCAGTACTTC	CASSDGDTQLSEQYF
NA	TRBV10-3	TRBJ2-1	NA	TGTGCCATCAGTGAGTCGAACGGGTCCGGTGAGCAGTTCTTC	CAISESNGSGEQFF
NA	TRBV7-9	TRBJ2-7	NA	TGTGCCAGCAGACCTTCCGGGGTTGCCTCCTACGAGCAGTACTTC	CASRPSGVASYEQYF
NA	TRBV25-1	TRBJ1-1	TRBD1	TGTGCCAGCACTACCACAGGGGGCACTGAAGCTTTCTTT	CASTTTGGTEAFF
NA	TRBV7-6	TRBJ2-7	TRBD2	TGTGCCAGCAGCTTGGCGCCGGGACTAGCGGGCTACGAGCAGTACTTC	CASSLAPGLAGYEQYF
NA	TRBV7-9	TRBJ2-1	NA	TGTGCCAGCAGCTTAGAACAGGGCAATGAGCAGTTCTTC	CASSLEQGNEQFF
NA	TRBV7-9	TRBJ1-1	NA	TGTGCCAGCAGCTTAGGGCAGGGAAATGTAGCTTTCTTT	CASSLGQGNVAFF
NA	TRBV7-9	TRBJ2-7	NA	TGTGCCAGCCAGGGACACATCTCCGGCCTCTTCGAGCAGTACTTC	CASQGHISGLFEQYF
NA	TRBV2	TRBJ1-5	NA	TGTGCCAGCAGTAATAGCGGGGTAAGGGACTATAGCAATCAGCCCCAGCATTTT	CASSNSGVRDYSNQPQHF
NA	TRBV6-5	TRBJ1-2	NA	TGTGCCAGCACGGTCACCCCTAACTATGGCTACACCTTC	CASTVTPNYGYTF
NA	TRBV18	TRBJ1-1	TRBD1	TGTGCCAGCTCACCGGTCACAGGGGGTACGAACACTGAAGCTTTCTTT	CASSPVTGGTNTEAFF
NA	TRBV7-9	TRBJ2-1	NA	TGTGCCAGCAGCTTCGACTCCTACAATGAGCAGTTCTTC	CASSFDSYNEQFF
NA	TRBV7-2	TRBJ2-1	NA	TGTGCCAGCTCGGTGGGGCGGCTCGGTAATGAGCAGTTCTTC	CASSVGRLGNEQFF
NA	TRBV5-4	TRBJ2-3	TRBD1	TGTGCCAGCAGCTTTCAGGGGGGCACAGATACGCAGTATTTT	CASSFQGGTDTQYF
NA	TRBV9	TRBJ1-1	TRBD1	TGTGCCAGCAGCGTAGAGGGGACAGAAGCTGAAGCTTTCTTT	CASSVEGTEAEAFF
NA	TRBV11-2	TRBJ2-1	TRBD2	TGTGCCAGCAGCTTAGTAATCGGTAGCGGGGGAGTTTCCTACAATGAGCAGTTCTTC	CASSLVIGSGGVSYNEQFF
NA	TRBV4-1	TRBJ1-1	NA	TGCGCCAGCAGCCAACCCGGGACACCGAACACTGAAGCTTTCTTT	CASSQPGTPNTEAFF
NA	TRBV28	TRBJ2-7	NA	TGTGCCAGCAGTTTAGGGGAACTGATCTACGAGCAGTACTTC	CASSLGELIYEQYF
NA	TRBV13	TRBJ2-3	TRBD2	TGTGCCAGCAGTTCCACTAGCGGAAGAACTAGCACAGATACGCAGTATTTT	CASSSTSGRTSTDTQYF
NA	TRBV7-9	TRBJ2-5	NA	TGTGCCAGCAGCTTAGCGCTGGGAGGAGAAGAGACCCAGTACTTC	CASSLALGGEETQYF
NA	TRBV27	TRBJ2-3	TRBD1	TGTGCCAGCAGGGGGACCGGGACAGAAGGGACAGATACGCAGTATTTT	CASRGTGTEGTDTQYF
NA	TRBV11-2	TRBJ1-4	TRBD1	TGTGCCAGCAGCCCCGTCCAGGGGGCACCTGAGGGGGAAAAACTGTTTTTT	CASSPVQGAPEGEKLFF
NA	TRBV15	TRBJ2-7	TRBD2	TGTGCCACCAGCTTAGCGGGAGAGACCTACGAGCAGTACTTC	CATSLAGETYEQYF
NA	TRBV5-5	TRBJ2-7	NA	TGTGCCAGCAGCGTGCAGGTCTACGAGCAGTACTTC	CASSVQVYEQYF
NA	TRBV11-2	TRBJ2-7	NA	TGTGCCAGCAGCCCCTATTCGGGGAACTCCTACGAGCAGTACTTC	CASSPYSGNSYEQYF